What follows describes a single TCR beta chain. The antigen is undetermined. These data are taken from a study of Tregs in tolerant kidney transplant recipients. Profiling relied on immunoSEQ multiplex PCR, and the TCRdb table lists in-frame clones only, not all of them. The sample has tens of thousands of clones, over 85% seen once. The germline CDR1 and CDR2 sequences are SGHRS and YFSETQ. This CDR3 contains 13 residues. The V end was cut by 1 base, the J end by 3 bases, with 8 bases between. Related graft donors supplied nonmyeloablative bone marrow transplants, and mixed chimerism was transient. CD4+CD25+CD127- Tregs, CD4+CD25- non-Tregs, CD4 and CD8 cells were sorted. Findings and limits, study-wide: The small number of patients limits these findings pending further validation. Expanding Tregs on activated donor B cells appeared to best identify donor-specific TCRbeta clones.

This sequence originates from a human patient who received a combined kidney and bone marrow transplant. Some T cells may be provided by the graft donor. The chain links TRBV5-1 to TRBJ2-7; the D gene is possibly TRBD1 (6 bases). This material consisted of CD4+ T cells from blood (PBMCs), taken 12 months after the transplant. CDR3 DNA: TGCGCCAGCAGCTTGTCAGGGGACTACGAGCAGTACTTC. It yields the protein CASSLSGDYEQYF. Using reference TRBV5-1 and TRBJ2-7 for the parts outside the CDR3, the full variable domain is KAGVTQTPRYLIKTRGQQVTLSCSPISGHRSVSWYQQTPGQGLQFLFEYFSETQRNKGNFPGRFSGRQFSNSRSEMNVSTLELGDSALYLCASSLSGDYEQYFGPGTRLTVT.